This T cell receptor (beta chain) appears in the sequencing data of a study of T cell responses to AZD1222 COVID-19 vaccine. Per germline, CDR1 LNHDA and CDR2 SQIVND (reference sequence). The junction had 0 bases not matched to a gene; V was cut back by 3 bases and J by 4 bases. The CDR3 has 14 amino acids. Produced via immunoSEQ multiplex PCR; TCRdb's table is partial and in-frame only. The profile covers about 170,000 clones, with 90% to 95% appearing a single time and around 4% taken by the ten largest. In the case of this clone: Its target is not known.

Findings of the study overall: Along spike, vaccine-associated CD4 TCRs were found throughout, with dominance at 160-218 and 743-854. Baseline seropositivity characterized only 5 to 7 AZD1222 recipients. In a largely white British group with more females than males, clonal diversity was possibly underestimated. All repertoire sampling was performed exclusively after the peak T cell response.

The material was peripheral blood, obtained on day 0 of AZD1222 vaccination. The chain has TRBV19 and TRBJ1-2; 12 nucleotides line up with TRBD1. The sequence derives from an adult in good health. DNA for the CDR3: TGTGCCAGTAGTATGGGACAGGGGGCCTATGGCTACACCTTC. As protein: CASSMGQGAYGYTF.